This T cell receptor beta chain was identified during a study of Graves' ophthalmopathy and Graves' hyperthyroidism. Amplified material comprised TCR beta CDR3 regions derived from RNA transcripts. In the first round, RT-PCR was carried out with HTBI primers, and a multiplex PCR formed the second round. Via MiXCR, TCRdb re-called the multiplex PCR reads, giving one row per CDR3 protein. This table holds almost 750,000 distinct CDR3 sequences, roughly 41% found once. Whole-study findings and limits: Sensitivity of approximately 66% and specificity of 72% to 85% were achieved by the model that predicted ophthalmopathy progression.

The CDR3 has 16 residues. CDR1 is SEHNR, CDR2 FQNEAQ, per germline (reference sequence). A remark on this clonotype: Its antigen is not known. At one end, the junction sequence differs from germline, possibly due to a read error.

In this cohort, patients with other autoimmune diseases, uncontrolled infections, pregnancy or lactation were excluded. It was from 9.5 to 10 ml of fresh peripheral blood that the PBMCs came. The specimen was peripheral blood. The receptor's source is an adult man with Graves' ophthalmopathy. The chain recombines TRBV7-9 with TRBJ2-6; 7 bases are shared with TRBD1. The CDR3 sequence: CASSPGKGAGGNVLTF. For the CDR3, the DNA is TGTGCCAGCAGCCCCGGGAAGGGGGCTGGGGGCAACGTCCTGACTTTC.